This TCR beta chain was documented in a study of STAT5B mutations in CD4+ large granular lymphocyte leukemia. Clones were read by immunoSEQ multiplex PCR, and TCRdb kept only the in-frame ones, dropping some. The table lists about 40,000 clones, 75% to 85% of them singletons. Study results and limitations: TRBV06-family usage was enriched in top patient clones (8/27) versus controls (2/35).

Comments on this clone: Its specificity is not known.

Germline V gives CDR1 MNHEY, CDR2 SVGAGI. Trimming left V 2 bases short and J 8 bases short, with 9 bases between. The CDR3 has 12 residues. The V and J genes are TRBV6-5 and TRBJ1-2; no clear D. The material sequenced was CD4+ T cells from blood buffy coats. The sequence derives from a human donor in good health. The CDR3 is CASSYLVGGYTF. The CDR3 nucleotides are TGTGCCAGCAGTTACCTGGTAGGAGGCTACACCTTC.